The T cell receptor (beta chain) described here comes from a study of cytomegalovirus exposure and HLA in healthy donors. Study information: Sequencing of 150 million to 200 million T cells in an earlier analysis found under 120 million unique TCR beta sequences.

Germline assignment: CDR1 MNHEY and CDR2 SMNVEV (reference sequence). The CDR3 consists of 14 residues. The V segment lost 3 bases and the J segment 7 bases; nucleotides outside the gene matches: 8. Primers for the PCR totalled 60 Vbeta and 13 Jbeta. This table comes from immunoSEQ multiplex PCR, and its TCRdb copy is limited to in-frame clones, with some not included. The sample lists about 78,000 clones, approximately 70% occurring once. General study findings and limits: With further analysis later on, most CMV-associated TCR beta chains appeared HLA-restricted. Donors were assumed by presence/absence analyses to have roughly uniform sequencing depth.

Nominally healthy donors provided the samples, though records likely missed some immune exposures. Concerning this clone itself: Its antigen is not identified.

The sequence was collected from a woman between 40 and 50 years old in good health and CMV-seropositive. Sequenced material: PBMCs. The V call is TRBV27, the J call TRBJ1-1; 7 positions match TRBD1. As DNA, the CDR3 is TGTGCCAGCAGTTTTCTACAGGGGAATAGTGAAGCTTTCTTT. Its translation is CASSFLQGNSEAFF.